The T cell receptor (beta chain) under discussion was sequenced for a study of shared T cell receptors in the human thymus. Some clones are missing from TCRdb's copy, which holds only in-frame ones; the method was immunoSEQ multiplex PCR. The data show 720,000 or so clones, 80% to 90% seen once. The same data also went into a second study, on human thymus T cells. Turning to that study: Donation was from healthy Finnish infants who were having corrective surgery that addressed congenital heart defects. Thymic samples were excised during corrective heart operations. Gene usage for V and J segments appeared biased in thymic and blood repertoires.

The origin of this receptor is a girl in the first two years of life with a congenital heart defect. Sequenced sample: thymocytes.

The CDR3 loop is CASRTRQPGGYLNTGELFF. CDR3 bases: TGTGCCAGTAGGACAAGACAGCCGGGGGGCTATCTTAACACCGGGGAGCTGTTTTTT. The V call is TRBV19, the J call TRBJ2-2, with D perhaps TRBD2 (7 bases). V was clipped by 6 bases and J by 2 bases, with 25 bases between them. Germline V gene lookup returns CDR1 LNHDA and CDR2 SQIVND (reference sequence). The CDR3 sequence is 19 residues long.